One and the same sample provided the 13 T cell receptor beta chains below, sequenced in a study of stem cell transplantation in POMP-related autoinflammatory disease (dated by TCRdb to the early 2020s). The time point label of this sample denotes: after hematopoietic stem cell transplant. Receptor amplification or capture employed the immunoSEQ multiplex PCR assay. The clones in this table, taken by TCRdb from immuneACCESS, are in-frame only. Not every clone is retained; where verified, under half of the shortfall comes from an unresolved V gene, and the cause of the rest is unknown. The sample data list tens of thousands of clones, and around 90% of these were observed just once. The ten largest clones add up to about 0.71% of the sample. The source was CD4+ T cells from PBMCs, collected after stem cell transplantation. The receptor set was obtained from a human patient with POMP-related autoinflammation and immune dysregulation (PRAID). Some T cells may have been brought in with the graft after a transplant.

The gene calls are TRBV7-6 and TRBJ1-1; tentative D call: TRBD1 (5 bases). V lost 5 bases, J lost 0 bases, and 28 bases lay in between. The germline V gene encodes CDR1 SGHVS and CDR2 FNYEAQ. The CDR3 contains 20 residues. The CDR3 coding sequence is TGTGCCAGCAGCCAACCAGTCGGGGAAGGGGTGGTGCAAATGAACACTGAAGCTTTCTTT. Translating gives CASSQPVGEGVVQMNTEAFF.

The chain links TRBV19 to TRBJ2-2; 7 nucleotides agree with TRBD2. J gave up 0 bases and V 10 bases, and 14 bases lay outside the gene matches. The CDR3 has 17 residues. CDR1 and CDR2 (germline): LNHDA, SQIVND (reference sequence). The CDR3 sequence: CATPKSLASTNTGELFF. DNA of the CDR3: TGTGCCACCCCAAAATCACTAGCGAGCACGAACACCGGGGAGCTGTTTTTT.

This chain uses TRBV23-1 with TRBJ1-5; the match to TRBD1 covers 7 bases. TRBV23-1 is an ORF for which the function is uncertain. V was clipped by 3 bases and J by 6 bases; unmatched bases: 5. CDR3 length equals 14 residues. The CDR3 nucleotides are TGCGCCAGCAGTCACTTCAGGGGGGTTCAGCCCCAGCATTTT. Translation: CASSHFRGVQPQHF.

The gene calls are TRBV4-1 and TRBJ2-4, with D possibly being TRBD1 or TRBD2 (6 bases each). Trimming shortened V by 5 bases and J by 3 bases, and 14 bases separated the two germline ends. This CDR3 comprises 15 residues. Germline loops: CDR1 MGHRA, CDR2 YSYEKL. The CDR3, as DNA: TGCGCCAGCAGCTCAAACGGGGGCTTCAAAAACATTCAGTACTTC. Encoded protein: CASSSNGGFKNIQYF.

V and J are TRBV6-1 and TRBJ1-6; maybe TRBD1 (6 bases). CDR3 length: 14 residues. V dropped 3 bases and J dropped 7 bases, with 10 bases sitting between them. Germline V gene sequence: CDR1 MNHNS, CDR2 SASEGT. As DNA, the CDR3 is TGTGCCAGCAGTGACGACAGGACAAATTCACCCCTCCACTTT. As protein: CASSDDRTNSPLHF.

J is TRBJ2-3 and V is TRBV14; D possibly corresponds to TRBD2 (5 bases). From germline, CDR1 is SGHDN and CDR2 FVKESK. With 5 bases removed from V and 2 bases from J, the gap between germline ends came to 8 bases. The CDR3 is 13 residues long. CDR3 DNA: TGTGCCAGCAGCGCGGGCCTCACAGATACGCAGTATTTT. It yields the protein CASSAGLTDTQYF.

The rearrangement links TRBV18 to TRBJ2-7; D may be TRBD2 (5 bases). This CDR3 has 14 residues. Per the germline V gene, CDR1 is KGHSH and CDR2 is LQKENI. V lost 3 bases and J 7 bases, leaving 16 bases between the germline ends. CDR3 sequence (DNA): TGTGCCAGCTCACCCCGGGAAGATCATCGGGAGCAGTACTTC. It translates to CASSPREDHREQYF.

This clone was seen a single time. The rearrangement uses TRBV10-3 and TRBJ2-6, with D possibly TRBD2 on 6 matching bases. Trimming pared 9 bases from V and 3 bases from J, leaving 12 bases between. The CDR3 totals 14 residues. Germline V gene sequence: CDR1 ENHRY, CDR2 SYGVKD. The DNA for the CDR3 is TGTGCCATGGGGCGGGGTAATGGGGCCAACGTCCTGACTTTC. As protein: CAMGRGNGANVLTF.

The chain links TRBV6-6 to TRBJ2-1; 10 bases line up with TRBD2. This CDR3 spans 16 amino acids. Germline lookup yields CDR1 MNHNY and CDR2 SVGAGI (reference sequence). The J segment lost 2 bases and the V segment lost 5 bases, leaving 6 bases of the junction unmatched. The CDR3 coding sequence is TGTGCCAGCAGTAAACTAGCGGGGTACCCCTACAATGAGCAGTTCTTC. It codes for CASSKLAGYPYNEQFF.

This clone was found once. The gene calls are TRBV11-2 and TRBJ1-3, with 8 positions matching TRBD1. CDR3 length: 14 residues. Trimming removed 4 bases from V and 10 bases from J; junction bases left unmatched: 9. Germline V gene data show CDR1 as SGHAT and CDR2 as FQNNGV. The CDR3: CASSSLNRGSTIYF. The CDR3 nucleotides are TGTGCCAGCAGCTCACTAAACAGGGGGTCAACCATATATTTT. Combining the CDR3 with reference TRBV11-2 and TRBJ1-3 gives the whole variable domain EAGVAQSPRYKIIEKRQSVAFWCNPISGHATLYWYQQILGQGPKLLIQFQNNGVVDDSQLPKDRFSAERLKGVDSTLKIQPAKLEDSAVYLCASSSLNRGSTIYFGEGSWLTVV.

In DNA, the CDR3 is TGCGCCAGCAGCTTGGGTAGCGGAGCGAGCACAGATACGCAGTATTTT. Protein sequence: CASSLGSGASTDTQYF. The chain uses TRBV5-1 and TRBJ2-3, with D maybe TRBD2 (6 bases). V dropped 0 bases and J dropped 0 bases, with 11 bases sitting between them. Germline CDR1 SGHRS, CDR2 YFSETQ. This CDR3 has 16 amino acids.

The J gene is TRBJ1-1, the V gene TRBV28, with 9 bases fitting TRBD1. Germline V gene sequence: CDR1 MDHEN, CDR2 SYDVKM. V lost 6 bases, J lost 8 bases, and 13 bases stayed unmatched. The CDR3 covers 15 residues. CDR3 nucleotide sequence: TGTGCCAGCAGCTCCGCCCCGGACAGGGGCAGGGAAGCTTTCTTT. Translated: CASSSAPDRGREAFF.

This chain connects TRBV3-1 (or the pseudogene TRBV3-2) to TRBJ2-5; D is perhaps TRBD1 (6 bases). V lost 3 bases to trimming and J lost 1 base, with 9 bases between them. Germline CDR1 and CDR2: LGHDT and YNNKEL (reference sequence). The CDR3 spans 14 residues. DNA for the CDR3: TGTGCCAGCAGCCAGGCAGGGGCCCAAGAGACCCAGTACTTC. Translation: CASSQAGAQETQYF.